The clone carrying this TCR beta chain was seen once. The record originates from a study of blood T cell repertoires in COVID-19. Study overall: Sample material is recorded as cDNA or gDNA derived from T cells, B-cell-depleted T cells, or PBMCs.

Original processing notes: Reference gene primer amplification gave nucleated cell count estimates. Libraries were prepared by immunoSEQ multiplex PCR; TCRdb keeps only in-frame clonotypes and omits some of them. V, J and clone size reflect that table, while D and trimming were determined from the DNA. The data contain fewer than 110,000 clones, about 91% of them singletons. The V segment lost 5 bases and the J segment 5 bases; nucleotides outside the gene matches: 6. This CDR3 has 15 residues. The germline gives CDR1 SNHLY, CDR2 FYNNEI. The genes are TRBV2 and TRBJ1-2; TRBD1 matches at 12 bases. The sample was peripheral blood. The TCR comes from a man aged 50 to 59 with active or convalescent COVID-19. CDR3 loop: CASSRDRGRGYGYTF. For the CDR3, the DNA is TGTGCCAGCAGTCGGGACAGGGGGCGCGGGTATGGCTACACCTTC.